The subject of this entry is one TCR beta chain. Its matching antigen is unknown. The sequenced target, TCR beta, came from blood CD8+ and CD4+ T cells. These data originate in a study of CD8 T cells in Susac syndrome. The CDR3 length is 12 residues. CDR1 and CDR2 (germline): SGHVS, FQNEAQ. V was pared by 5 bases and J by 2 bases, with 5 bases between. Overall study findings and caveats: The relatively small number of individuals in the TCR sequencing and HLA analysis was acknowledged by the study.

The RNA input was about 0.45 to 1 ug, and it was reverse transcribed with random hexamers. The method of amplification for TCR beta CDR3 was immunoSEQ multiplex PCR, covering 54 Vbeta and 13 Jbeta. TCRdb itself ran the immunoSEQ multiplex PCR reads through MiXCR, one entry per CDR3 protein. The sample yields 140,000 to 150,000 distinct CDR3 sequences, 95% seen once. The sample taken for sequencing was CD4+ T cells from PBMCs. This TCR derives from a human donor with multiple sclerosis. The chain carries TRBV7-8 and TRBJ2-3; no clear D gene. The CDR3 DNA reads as TGTGCCAGCAGCACAAACACAGATACGCAGTATTTT. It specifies CASSTNTDTQYF.